A single sample gave rise to the 14 T cell receptor beta chains below, sequenced in a study of beta chain features in type 1 diabetes. General study findings and limits: Type 1 diabetes patients showed a moderate but significant shortening of TCRB CDR3s in all four CD4+ subsets.

No antigens are known for them. The entirety of the isolated RNA underwent reverse transcription, so expressed TCRB transcripts were sequenced. The method was immunoSEQ multiplex PCR; TCRdb's version includes in-frame clones alone and lacks a portion of them. The data show 600,000 or so clones, around 12% seen once. Sample: naive CD4+ T cells from blood. These receptors were taken from a man aged 25-45 years with type 1 diabetes.

This chain joins TRBV6-5 and TRBJ1-1, with D unclear. The CDR3 extends over 14 amino acids. Germline assignment: CDR1 MNHEY and CDR2 SVGAGI. V was clipped by 6 bases and J by 1 base, with 12 bases between them. DNA for the CDR3: TGTGCCAGCAGGTACAGTCCAGGGAACACTGAAGCTTTCTTT. The encoded protein is CASRYSPGNTEAFF.

This clone was seen only a few times. This chain joins TRBV14 and TRBJ2-1; D could derive from TRBD1 or TRBD2 (6 bases each). The V gene's germline CDR1 is SGHDN and CDR2 FVKESK. V was shortened by 2 bases and J by 13 bases, with 15 bases between the two germline ends. The CDR3 loop spans 13 amino acids. CDR3 DNA: TGTGCCAGCAGCCAATCATTAGGGGGGTCTCAGTTCTTC. Its protein is CASSQSLGGSQFF.

This chain connects TRBV7-9 to TRBJ1-2, with TRBD1 identical over 7 bases. V dropped 5 bases and J dropped 6; count of bases not matched to a gene: 9. Germline lookup yields CDR1 SEHNR and CDR2 FQNEAQ (reference sequence). The CDR3 sequence is 14 residues long. The CDR3 here is CASSRIDRVDGYTF. Here the CDR3 DNA reads TGTGCCAGCAGCCGAATCGACAGGGTCGATGGCTACACCTTC.

The chain couples TRBV29-1 to TRBJ2-7; TRBD1 might be the D (5 bases). The CDR3 runs to 13 residues. Germline V gene sequence: CDR1 SQVTM, CDR2 ANQGSEA. Trimming left V 6 bases short and J 4 bases short, with 16 bases between. The CDR3 sequence is CSVEKGLGYEQYF. Here the CDR3 DNA reads TGCAGCGTCGAGAAGGGGCTGGGGTACGAGCAGTACTTC.

This clone was observed a few times. V usage is TRBV7-2 and J usage is TRBJ2-6; 10 positions match TRBD2. Germline CDR1 and CDR2: SGHTA and FQGNSA. The CDR3 consists of 18 residues. J gave up 0 bases and V 0 bases, and 2 bases lay outside the gene matches. In nucleotides, the CDR3 is TGTGCCAGCAGCTTAGCCTCTAGCGGGGGCTCTGGGGCCAACGTCCTGACTTTC. This gives the protein CASSLASSGGSGANVLTF. The variable domain in full, with the rest retrieved from reference TRBV7-2 and TRBJ2-6, is GAGVSQSPSNKVTEKGKDVELRCDPISGHTALYWYRQSLGQGLEFLIYFQGNSAPDKSGLPSDRFSAERTGGSVSTLTIQRTQQEDSAVYLCASSLASSGGSGANVLTFGAGSRLTVL.

This rearrangement joins TRBV5-4 to TRBJ2-3; TRBD2 aligns across 14 bases. Looked up from germline, CDR1 is SGHNT and CDR2 is YYREEE (reference sequence). J gave up 1 base and V 4 bases, and 8 bases lay outside the gene matches. This CDR3 is built from 18 residues. CDR3 nucleotide sequence: TGTGCCAGCAGCCCAAAACCGGGACTAGCGGGGGGCACAGATACGCAGTATTTT. Residues: CASSPKPGLAGGTDTQYF. The full variable domain, in which reference TRBV5-4 and TRBJ2-3 provide the parts outside the CDR3, is ETGVTQSPTHLIKTRGQQVTLRCSSQSGHNTVSWYQQALGQGPQFIFQYYREEENGRGNFPPRFSGLQFPNYSSELNVNALELDDSALYLCASSPKPGLAGGTDTQYFGPGTRLTVL.

V usage is TRBV6-5 and J usage is TRBJ2-1, with 10 bases identical to TRBD2. The CDR3 sequence is 15 residues long. Per the germline V gene, CDR1 is MNHEY and CDR2 is SVGAGI. Trimming removed 6 bases from V and 4 bases from J; junction bases left unmatched: 6. The CDR3 nucleotides read TGTGCCAGCAGGTCCGGGACTAGCGCATACAATGAGCAGTTCTTC. It translates to CASRSGTSAYNEQFF.

This clone was counted between two and nine times. The rearrangement joins TRBV28 to TRBJ1-2, with TRBD1 matching 7 bases. V was pared by 1 base and J by 5 bases, with 7 bases of the junction left unmatched. The germline V gene has CDR1 MDHEN and CDR2 SYDVKM. The CDR3 runs 15 residues. CDR3 DNA sequence: TGTGCCAGCAGTTTATATGTGGAGACAGGGTATGGCTACACCTTC. Translated: CASSLYVETGYGYTF.

This clone was observed a few times. This rearrangement joins TRBV11-2 to TRBJ2-1, with TRBD2 matching over 11 bases. CDR3 length equals 17 residues. V lost 1 base to trimming and J lost 9 bases; unmatched junction nucleotides: 11. Germline lookup yields CDR1 SGHAT and CDR2 FQNNGV. In DNA form, the CDR3 reads TGTGCCAGCAGCTTAGCAGGGTCTAGCGGGGGGAGGAGTGAGCAGTTCTTC. It codes for CASSLAGSSGGRSEQFF.

This chain links TRBV27 with TRBJ2-1; 11 bases map to TRBD2. V lost 5 bases and J lost 13; bases outside the gene matches: 7. CDR3 size: 13 residues. The germline CDR1 and CDR2 sequences are MNHEY and SMNVEV (reference sequence). For the CDR3, the DNA is TGTGCCAGCAGTAGCACTAGCGGGGGTCCCCAGTTCTTC. This codes for CASSSTSGGPQFF.

This chain connects TRBV27 to TRBJ2-5; D unclear. V lost 0 bases, J lost 5 bases, and 4 bases lay in between. Germline-derived CDR1 and CDR2 are MNHEY and SMNVEV (reference sequence). This CDR3 spans 12 amino acids. CDR3 DNA sequence: TGTGCCAGCAGTTTATCTCGGGAGACCCAGTACTTC. Its translation is CASSLSRETQYF.

This chain joins TRBV30 and TRBJ1-2; D might be TRBD1 (6 bases). The length of the CDR3 is 15 residues. Between the trimmed V and J ends, which lost 5 bases and 3 bases, there was a span of 19 bases. CDR1 GTSNPN and CDR2 SVGIG come from the germline V gene (reference sequence). Written as DNA, the CDR3 is TGTGCCTGGTCACCGGGACATGGGTTTGACTATGGCTACACCTTC. As protein: CAWSPGHGFDYGYTF.

The rearrangement joins TRBV7-2 to TRBJ2-5; D is unclear. The CDR3 loop spans 12 amino acids. CDR1 is SGHTA and CDR2 is FQGNSA in the germline V gene. The V gene lost 5 bases and the J gene lost 5 bases, with 9 bases spanning the gap. CDR3 region: CASSRYVETQYF. CDR3 nucleotide sequence: TGTGCCAGCAGCCGATATGTGGAGACCCAGTACTTC.

The V call is TRBV7-2, the J call TRBJ2-6; D is perhaps TRBD1 or TRBD2 (5 bases each). With 1 base removed from V and 4 bases from J, the gap between germline ends came to 11 bases. Germline CDR1 and CDR2: SGHTA and FQGNSA. CDR3 length: 16 amino acids. The CDR3 here is CASSLDPGPGANVLTF. The CDR3 DNA follows: TGTGCCAGCAGCTTAGATCCGGGGCCAGGGGCCAACGTCCTGACTTTC.